A single T cell receptor beta chain is shown here with its context. This sample was included in a study of blood T cell repertoires in COVID-19. Overall study context: Donors in the United States, Italy and Spain gave samples during acute or convalescent COVID-19. Sources were T cells, B-cell-depleted T cells, or PBMCs; the material itself was cDNA or gDNA.

Libraries were prepared by immunoSEQ multiplex PCR; TCRdb keeps only in-frame clonotypes and omits some of them. The sample holds about 140,000 clones, roughly 84% seen once. The length of the CDR3 is 15 residues. Germline assignment: CDR1 MDHEN and CDR2 SYDVKM. V was shortened by 1 base and J by 1 base, with 10 bases between the two germline ends. The rearrangement joins TRBV28 to TRBJ1-1; no firm D call. This TCR came from a woman aged 55 to 70 with acute or convalescent COVID-19. Material for sequencing was peripheral blood. The CDR3, as DNA: TGTGCCAGCAGTTTATCCTCCGGGTGGAACACTGAAGCTTTCTTT. Its translation is CASSLSSGWNTEAFF.